Shown below are 20 T cell receptor beta chains from a single sample sequenced in a study of T-cell memory formation after mild COVID-19. MiXCR was run by TCRdb on the 5' RACE reads, yielding one entry per CDR3 protein. The repertoire consists of almost 550,000 distinct CDR3 sequences, with around 21% occurring once and the leading ten covering around 12%. Sequencing was done on a sample of PBMCs or a T cell subset sorted from them (not recorded which). The receptors were gathered from an adult woman who had mild COVID-19 (a few samples of this study predate the infection). Cell type and time point are not known.

The CDR3 sequence is CASSPGMRGDEQFF. CDR3 in DNA: TGCGCCAGCAGCCCTGGGATGAGGGGCGATGAGCAGTTCTTC. This rearrangement joins TRBV5-1 to TRBJ2-1; tentatively, D is TRBD1 or TRBD2 (5 bases each). CDR1 SGHRS and CDR2 YFSETQ come from the germline V gene. The CDR3 totals 14 residues. Trimming cost V 4 bases and J 8 bases, with 16 bases left between them.

V gene TRBV29-1 combines with J gene TRBJ2-4; D perhaps matches TRBD1 (5 bases). CDR1 is SQVTM, CDR2 ANQGSEA, per germline. Trimming pared 8 bases from V and 3 bases from J, leaving 14 bases between. This CDR3 is built from 13 residues. The CDR3 DNA is TGCAGCTCGAGACAGTCCGACAAAAACATTCAGTACTTC. This gives the protein CSSRQSDKNIQYF. The full variable domain, completed using reference TRBV29-1 and TRBJ2-4, is SAVISQKPSRDICQRGTSLTIQCQVDSQVTMMFWYRQQPGQSLTLIATANQGSEATYESGFVIDKFPISRPNLTFSTLTVSNMSPEDSSIYLCSSRQSDKNIQYFGAGTRLSVL.

This clonotype was seen more than once but under ten times. This chain uses TRBV6-5 with TRBJ2-7; 8 nucleotides agree with TRBD1. The germline V gene has CDR1 MNHEY and CDR2 SVGAGI. V dropped 5 bases and J dropped 5; count of bases not matched to a gene: 5. This CDR3 is 13 amino acids long. The CDR3: CASSHGQGDEQYF. The CDR3, as DNA: TGTGCCAGCAGTCACGGACAGGGCGACGAGCAGTACTTC.

The chain employs TRBV12-3 or TRBV12-4 and TRBJ1-1; TRBD1 might be the D (5 bases). This CDR3 is built from 15 residues. V lost 8 bases to trimming and J lost 4 bases, with 20 bases between them. The CDR3 DNA follows: TGTGCCAGCGGCGGCCAGGGTCAGAAGGGCACTGAAGCTTTCTTT. Its protein is CASGGQGQKGTEAFF.

This clonotype occurred many times. The rearrangement uses TRBV10-3 and TRBJ2-1; 14 bases align to TRBD2. CDR3 length: 17 amino acids. Germline CDR1 reads ENHRY; CDR2 reads SYGVKD. Germline trimming cut 6 bases from V and 7 bases from J; bases unmatched to any gene: 11. CDR3: CAISNLVGLAGANEQFF. The CDR3 nucleotides are TGTGCCATCAGCAATTTAGTGGGACTAGCGGGAGCGAATGAGCAGTTCTTC.

This clonotype occurred a few times. J is TRBJ2-7 and V is TRBV6-2 or TRBV6-3; D may match TRBD1 or TRBD2 (5 bases each). The germline gives CDR1 MNHEY, CDR2 SVGEGT. V dropped 5 bases and J dropped 6 bases, with 20 bases sitting between them. The CDR3 length is 15 residues. In DNA, the CDR3 is TGTGCCAGCAGTCGCGTCGGGACCCTTACGCGCGAGCAGTACTTC. This translates into CASSRVGTLTREQYF.

The table lists this clonotype with a few counts. The rearrangement links TRBV5-1 to TRBJ2-1, with TRBD2 matching over 7 bases. The germline gives CDR1 SGHRS, CDR2 YFSETQ. Trimming cost V 5 bases and J 2 bases; bases outside gene matches: 4. CDR3 length: 14 amino acids. The CDR3 nucleotides read TGCGCCAGCAGTGGGGGGGACGCCTACAATGAGCAGTTCTTC. Translation: CASSGGDAYNEQFF.

This clonotype was counted ten times or more. The rearrangement uses TRBV7-2 and TRBJ2-3; TRBD2 matches at 13 bases. CDR1 is SGHTA and CDR2 is FQGNSA in the germline V gene. The J segment lost 9 bases and the V segment lost 2 bases, leaving 8 bases of the junction unmatched. The CDR3 has 16 residues. The CDR3 DNA follows: TGTGCCAGCAGCTTAATGGCGACTAGCGGGAGGTCCACGCAGTATTTT. Its protein is CASSLMATSGRSTQYF.

This clonotype was observed a few times. This sequence joins TRBV6-1 and TRBJ2-7; 7 nucleotides line up with TRBD2. CDR1 is MNHNS, CDR2 SASEGT, per germline. Unmatched junction bases numbered 4, after V lost 5 bases and J lost 0 bases. The CDR3 sequence is 14 residues long. CDR3 in DNA: TGTGCCAGCAGTTTGCGGGAGATCTCCTACGAGCAGTACTTC. This translates into CASSLREISYEQYF.

The chain couples TRBV5-1 to TRBJ1-4; no reliable D call. Germline V gives CDR1 SGHRS, CDR2 YFSETQ. The CDR3 contains 13 residues. V lost 0 bases to trimming and J lost 14 bases, with 14 bases between them. For the CDR3, the DNA is TGCGCCAGCAGCTTGGCCGGCCGGTCGGGGCTGTTTTTT. Protein: CASSLAGRSGLFF.

The CDR3 loop is CSARDTGRTAKNIQYF. In DNA, the CDR3 is TGCAGTGCTAGAGATACTGGCCGGACGGCCAAAAACATTCAGTACTTC. This chain joins TRBV20-1 and TRBJ2-4; D ambiguous. Trimming pared 0 bases from V and 1 base from J, leaving 13 bases between. Germline CDR1 DFQATT, CDR2 SNEGSKA (reference sequence). The CDR3 has 16 residues.

The genes are TRBV6-2 or TRBV6-3 and TRBJ1-1; D unclear. The germline V gene has CDR1 MNHEY and CDR2 SVGEGT. The CDR3 covers 12 residues. The V gene lost 2 bases and the J gene lost 7 bases, with 8 bases spanning the gap. The CDR3 DNA sequence: TGTGCCAGCAGTTACAGGGCGGATGAAGCTTTCTTT. Amino acids: CASSYRADEAFF.

CDR3 in DNA: TGTGCCAGCAGCTTAGTAGTGGCGGTCCCCTACAATGAGCAGTTCTTC. This translates into CASSLVVAVPYNEQFF. This chain joins TRBV7-9 and TRBJ2-1; D gene ambiguous. CDR1 is SEHNR, CDR2 FQNEAQ, per germline (reference sequence). V dropped 1 base and J dropped 2 bases, with 12 bases sitting between them. The length of the CDR3 is 16 residues.

The chain links TRBV6-5 to TRBJ1-1; D is unresolved. This CDR3 is 13 amino acids long. From germline, CDR1 is MNHEY and CDR2 SVGAGI. Trimming took 6 bases from V and 6 from J, leaving 14 bases between them. Here the CDR3 DNA reads TGTGCCAGCAGACCCACCTTTAACGCTGAAGCTTTCTTT. Residues: CASRPTFNAEAFF.

This clonotype was seen only once. The chain links TRBV2 to TRBJ1-1; D is undetermined. Germline-derived CDR1 and CDR2 are SNHLY and FYNNEI. V lost 6 bases and J 0 bases, leaving 17 bases between the germline ends. This CDR3 region has 16 residues. The CDR3 DNA sequence: TGTGCCAGCAGGCAGCAAATTATTGCCTTGAACACTGAAGCTTTCTTT. Translation: CASRQQIIALNTEAFF. Using reference TRBV2 and TRBJ1-1 for the parts outside the CDR3, the full variable domain is EPEVTQTPSHQVTQMGQEVILRCVPISNHLYFYWYRQILGQKVEFLVSFYNNEISEKSEIFDDQFSVERPDGSNFTLKIRSTKLEDSAMYFCASRQQIIALNTEAFFGQGTRLTVV.

V and J are TRBV30 and TRBJ1-2, with D possibly TRBD1 on 5 matching bases. Germline V gene data show CDR1 as GTSNPN and CDR2 as SVGIG (reference sequence). Trimming removed 4 bases at V and 2 bases at J, with 17 bases between. The CDR3 sequence is 15 residues long. As DNA, the CDR3 is TGTGCCTGGACCATATCGGGACTGACGAACTATGGCTACACCTTC. Translated: CAWTISGLTNYGYTF.

In this sample, this clonotype turned up a few times. The chain carries TRBV6-5 and TRBJ2-7, with 7 bases that match TRBD1. This CDR3 region has 15 residues. The J segment lost 2 bases and the V segment lost 6 bases, leaving 10 bases of the junction unmatched. Germline CDR1 and CDR2: MNHEY and SVGAGI. The CDR3 coding sequence is TGTGCCAGCAGCAGCAGCGTTGGACAGGCCTACGAGCAGTACTTC. Translating it yields CASSSSVGQAYEQYF.

The V gene is TRBV7-8, the J gene TRBJ2-6, with a tentative D call TRBD1 (6 bases). This CDR3 contains 18 residues. With 3 bases removed from V and 0 bases from J, the gap between germline ends came to 15 bases. Germline V gene lookup returns CDR1 SGHVS and CDR2 FQNEAQ. The CDR3 is CASSFTTGLLSGANVLTF. The CDR3 region has the DNA TGTGCCAGCAGCTTCACGACAGGACTTCTCTCTGGGGCCAACGTCCTGACTTTC.

This clonotype has just one count. The chain recombines TRBV9 with TRBJ2-1; D is unresolved. The germline V and J ends were trimmed by 6 bases and 8 bases, with 21 bases remaining between them. The CDR3 sequence is 15 residues long. Germline V gives CDR1 SGDLS, CDR2 YYNGEE. The CDR3 sequence is CASNALSDGRHEQFF. The CDR3 DNA reads TGTGCCAGCAACGCCCTTTCGGACGGTCGCCATGAGCAGTTCTTC.

This clonotype was counted a few times. The chain combines TRBV7-2 with TRBJ2-1; D gene ambiguous. From germline, CDR1 is SGHTA and CDR2 FQGNSA. The CDR3 contains 15 residues. V was clipped by 1 base and J by 6 bases, with 13 bases between them. CDR3 region: CASSLGEVPSNEQFF. Written as DNA, the CDR3 is TGTGCCAGCAGCTTAGGGGAAGTCCCTAGCAATGAGCAGTTCTTC.